This paragraph covers one T cell receptor beta chain sequence. Its antigen is not identified. These data are taken from a study of cytomegalovirus exposure and HLA in healthy donors. Study-wide points: When a later analysis compared HLA-associated TCR beta chains with equally common others, the HLA-associated chains turned out to be more clonally expanded and to have lower generation probabilities. Common viral pathogens (according to a later analysis) appeared linked to several of the most significant clusters.

The CDR3 consists of 16 residues. V lost 1 base and J 1 base, leaving 11 bases between the germline ends. Germline V gene data show CDR1 as MGHRA and CDR2 as YSYEKL. Primers included in the PCR were 60 Vbeta and 13 Jbeta primers. TCRdb's table, derived via immunoSEQ multiplex PCR, lists solely in-frame clones and lacks some. The sample yields 85,000 to 130,000 clones, around 80% seen once. The chain uses TRBV4-1 and TRBJ2-1; D unresolved. The source of this sequence is a young woman in good health and CMV-seronegative. Sequences were obtained from PBMCs. CDR3 residues: CASSQGRGGSYNEQFF. The CDR3 region has the DNA TGCGCCAGCAGCCAAGGACGCGGTGGGTCCTACAATGAGCAGTTCTTC.